Listed here is a single TCR beta chain. Some clones are missing from TCRdb's copy, which holds only in-frame ones; the method was immunoSEQ multiplex PCR. The sample has about 57,000 clones; 91% are singletons. The record originates from a study of T cell changes during pregnancy in multiple sclerosis. This CDR3 is 12 amino acids long. V lost 7 bases and J 2 bases, leaving 8 bases between the germline ends. Looked up from germline, CDR1 is MNHNY and CDR2 is SVGAGI (reference sequence). Sequenced here: peripheral blood, sampled after pregnancy. This clonotype originated in a female donor in good health, enrolled as a control in a pregnancy study. The rearrangement joins TRBV6-6 to TRBJ1-1, with D possibly being TRBD1 (6 bases). CDR3 protein: CASKQGNTEAFF. Written as DNA, the CDR3 is TGTGCCAGCAAACAGGGTAACACTGAAGCTTTCTTT.